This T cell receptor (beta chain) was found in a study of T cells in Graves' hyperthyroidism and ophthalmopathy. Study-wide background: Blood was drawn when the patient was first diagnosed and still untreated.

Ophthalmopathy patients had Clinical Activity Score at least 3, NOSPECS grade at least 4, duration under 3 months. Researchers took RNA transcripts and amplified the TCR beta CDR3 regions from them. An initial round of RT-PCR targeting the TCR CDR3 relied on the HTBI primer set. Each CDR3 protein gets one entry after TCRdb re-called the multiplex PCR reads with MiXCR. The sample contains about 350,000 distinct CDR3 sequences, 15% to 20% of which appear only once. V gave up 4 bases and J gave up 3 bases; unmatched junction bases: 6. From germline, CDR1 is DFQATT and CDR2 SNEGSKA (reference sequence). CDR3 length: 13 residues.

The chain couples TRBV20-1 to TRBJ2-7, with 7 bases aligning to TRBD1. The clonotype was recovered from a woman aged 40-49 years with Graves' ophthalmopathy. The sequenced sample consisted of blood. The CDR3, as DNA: TGCAGTGCTACTGGACAGGAGTTCTACGAGCAGTACTTC. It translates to CSATGQEFYEQYF.